The T cell receptor beta chain described here comes from a study of cytomegalovirus exposure and HLA in healthy donors. Study findings and constraints: With later analysis, a missense DCLRE1C variant became linked to TCR beta V- and J-gene trimming.

CDR3 length: 16 amino acids. J gave up 3 bases and V 0 bases, and 4 bases lay outside the gene matches. Germline loops: CDR1 LGHNA, CDR2 YSLEER. Concerning this clone itself: The target antigen is unknown.

Both 60 Vbeta primers and 13 Jbeta primers went into the PCR. Profiling relied on immunoSEQ multiplex PCR, and the TCRdb table lists in-frame clones only, not all of them. Its table records roughly 76,000 clones. Sequenced material: PBMCs. This receptor was obtained from a female donor in good health and CMV-seropositive. The chain couples TRBV4-3 to TRBJ2-7; 11 bases match TRBD1. Written as DNA, the CDR3 is TGCGCCAGCAGCCAAGATTCCGGGACAGGGGGCTACGAGCAGTACTTC. Residues: CASSQDSGTGGYEQYF.